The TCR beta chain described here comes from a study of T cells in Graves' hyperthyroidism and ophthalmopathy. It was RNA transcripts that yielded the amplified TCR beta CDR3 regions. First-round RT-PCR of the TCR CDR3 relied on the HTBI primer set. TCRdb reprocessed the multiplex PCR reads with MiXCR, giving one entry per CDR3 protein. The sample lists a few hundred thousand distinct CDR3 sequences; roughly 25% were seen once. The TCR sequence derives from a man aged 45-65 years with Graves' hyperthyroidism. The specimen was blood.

The CDR3 DNA follows: TGTGCCAGCAGCACCCGGTCTAGCGGGAGGGGTGAGCAGTTCTTC. Its translation is CASSTRSSGRGEQFF. The chain carries TRBV12-3 or TRBV12-4 and TRBJ2-1; 12 nucleotides match TRBD2. The CDR3 has 15 residues. Unmatched junction bases numbered 9, after V lost 6 bases and J lost 9 bases.